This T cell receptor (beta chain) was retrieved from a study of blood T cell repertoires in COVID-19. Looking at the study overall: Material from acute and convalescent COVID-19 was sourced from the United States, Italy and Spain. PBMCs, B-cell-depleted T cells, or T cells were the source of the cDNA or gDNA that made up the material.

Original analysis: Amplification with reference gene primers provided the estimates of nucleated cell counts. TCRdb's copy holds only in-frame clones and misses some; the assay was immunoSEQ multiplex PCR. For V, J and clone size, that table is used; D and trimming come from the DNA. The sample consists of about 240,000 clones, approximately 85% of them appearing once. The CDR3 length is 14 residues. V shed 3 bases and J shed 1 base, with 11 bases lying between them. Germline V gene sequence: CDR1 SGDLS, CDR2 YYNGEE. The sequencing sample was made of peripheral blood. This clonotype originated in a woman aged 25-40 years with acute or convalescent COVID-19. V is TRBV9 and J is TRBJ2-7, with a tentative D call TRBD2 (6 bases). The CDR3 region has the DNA TGTGCCAGCAGCGCGACCGGGAGATCCTACGAGCAGTACTTC. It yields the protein CASSATGRSYEQYF.